This T cell receptor (beta chain) was observed in a study of cytomegalovirus exposure and HLA in healthy donors. This clone was seen a few times. The target antigen is unknown. It was with 60 Vbeta and 13 Jbeta primers that the PCR ran. Clones were read by immunoSEQ multiplex PCR, and TCRdb kept only the in-frame ones, dropping some. Of 150,000 to 200,000 clones in the sample, about 80% were seen once. The length of the CDR3 is 14 residues. Germline V lookup: CDR1 GTSNPN, CDR2 SVGIG (reference sequence). V dropped 1 base and J dropped 0 bases, with 7 bases sitting between them. Study-wide results and caveats: Upon later analysis, TCR association rates were observed to vary by HLA locus, being highest for DRB1 and lowest for HLA-C. Cytomegalovirus-associated TCR beta chains were listed, numbering 150 to 200.

The sample comprised PBMCs. This chain links TRBV30 with TRBJ1-3; no definite D call. This TCR was sampled from a man aged 25-45 years in good health and CMV-seronegative. CDR3 DNA: TGTGCCTGGAGTGGGAGGCACTCTGGAAACACCATATATTTT. This gives the protein CAWSGRHSGNTIYF.